The 28 T cell receptor beta chains reported below all come from one sample, sequenced in a study of blood T cell repertoires in COVID-19. Method: immunoSEQ multiplex PCR; TCRdb's copy keeps in-frame clones and lacks some. The table has 100,000 or so clones, roughly 84% seen once. Sequencing was performed on peripheral blood. These receptors were collected from a man aged 65 to 85 with active or convalescent COVID-19.

The V gene is TRBV7-2, the J gene TRBJ1-5; D is undetermined. Germline assignment: CDR1 SGHTA and CDR2 FQGNSA. Trimming took off 4 bases at V and 4 bases at J, with 17 bases between the two ends. CDR3 size: 16 residues. The CDR3 bases are TGTGCCAGCAGCTCCCAGAGCGGTCTGTTTAATCAGCCCCAGCATTTT. Protein product: CASSSQSGLFNQPQHF.

The chain couples TRBV27 to TRBJ1-5, with 7 bases identical to TRBD1. The junction had 9 bases not matched to a gene; V was cut back by 6 bases and J by 4 bases. Germline CDR1 reads MNHEY; CDR2 reads SMNVEV (reference sequence). The CDR3 has 15 amino acids. CDR3 sequence (DNA): TGTGCCAGCAGCCCCGGGACAGAGTTTAATCAGCCCCAGCATTTT. The encoded protein is CASSPGTEFNQPQHF.

The chain joins TRBV3-1 (or the pseudogene TRBV3-2) to TRBJ2-4; the D gene is possibly TRBD1 (6 bases). V lost 4 bases, J lost 7 bases, and 14 bases lay in between. The CDR3 runs 14 residues. CDR1 LGHDT and CDR2 YNNKEL come from the germline V gene (reference sequence). Written as DNA, the CDR3 is TGTGCCAGCAGCCCCCAGGGGCAGGGGAACATTCAGTACTTC. Protein sequence: CASSPQGQGNIQYF.

J is TRBJ2-3 and V is TRBV3-1 (or the pseudogene TRBV3-2); D might be TRBD2 (6 bases). This CDR3 has 16 amino acids. Germline V CDR1 and CDR2: LGHDT, YNNKEL (reference sequence). V shed 1 base and J shed 1 base, with 12 bases lying between them. The chain's CDR3 is CASSQVGVAGTDTQYF. The CDR3 nucleotides read TGTGCCAGCAGCCAAGTGGGGGTAGCGGGCACAGATACGCAGTATTTT.

Only one count was recorded for this clone. This sequence joins TRBV19 and TRBJ2-2, with 8 bases fitting TRBD1. V was clipped by 6 bases and J by 1 base; unmatched bases: 1. This CDR3 has 14 amino acids. In germline, CDR1 is LNHDA, CDR2 SQIVND (reference sequence). CDR3: CASRGTGNTGELFF. DNA of the CDR3: TGTGCCAGTAGAGGGACAGGGAACACCGGGGAGCTGTTTTTT.

This clone was observed a few times. The V and J genes are TRBV11-1 and TRBJ2-3; D is unclear. V was pared by 5 bases and J by 5 bases, with 14 bases between. This CDR3 has 14 amino acids. Per the germline V gene, CDR1 is SGHAT and CDR2 is FQDESV (reference sequence). The CDR3, as DNA: TGTGCCAGCAGCCACAATCGACCGGGAGATACGCAGTATTTT. It specifies CASSHNRPGDTQYF.

This clone appeared once. This sequence joins TRBV7-9 and TRBJ1-1; D call uncertain. V dropped 2 bases and J dropped 6 bases, with 4 bases sitting between them. CDR3 size: 11 residues. Germline V gene lookup returns CDR1 SEHNR and CDR2 FQNEAQ (reference sequence). This chain's CDR3 is CASSLRAEAFF. CDR3 coding DNA: TGTGCCAGCAGCTTACGAGCTGAAGCTTTCTTT.

The V and J genes are TRBV24-1 and TRBJ2-2; 11 bases align to TRBD1. This CDR3 is built from 16 residues. V was pared by 2 bases and J by 4 bases, with 2 bases of the junction left unmatched. Looked up from germline, CDR1 is KGHDR and CDR2 is SFDVKD. The CDR3 nucleotides are TGTGCCACCAGTGATTCCGGGACAGGGGGCACCGGGGAGCTGTTTTTT. Translation: CATSDSGTGGTGELFF.

As DNA, the CDR3 is TGTGCCAGCAGCCGGGGTGGGGGCGATGAAAAACTGTTTTTT. Amino acid sequence: CASSRGGGDEKLFF. The rearrangement uses TRBV7-9 and TRBJ1-4, with D maybe TRBD1 (6 bases). From germline, CDR1 is SEHNR and CDR2 FQNEAQ (reference sequence). CDR3 length equals 14 residues. The V end was cut by 5 bases, the J end by 6 bases, with 13 bases between.

This clone has more than one count but fewer than ten. This rearrangement joins TRBV5-6 to TRBJ1-4; 7 bases match TRBD1. CDR1 is SGHDT, CDR2 YYEEEE, per germline. With 4 bases clipped from V and 5 bases from J, the junction kept 11 bases outside the gene matches. This CDR3 region has 16 residues. The CDR3: CASSGTRGRGNEKLFF. CDR3 in DNA: TGTGCCAGCAGCGGGACCCGGGGCAGGGGGAATGAAAAACTGTTTTTT.

V and J are TRBV3-1 (or the pseudogene TRBV3-2) and TRBJ1-1, with TRBD1 matching over 10 bases. The CDR3 spans 15 residues. V gave up 2 bases and J gave up 5 bases; unmatched junction bases: 5. In germline, CDR1 is LGHDT, CDR2 YNNKEL (reference sequence). In nucleotides, the CDR3 is TGTGCCAGCAGCCAAACGGGACAGGGGAGGACTGAAGCTTTCTTT. This codes for CASSQTGQGRTEAFF.

The J gene is TRBJ1-2, the V gene TRBV5-8; possible D gene TRBD1, 6 bases. CDR1 is SGHTS and CDR2 is YDEGEE in the germline V gene. Between the trimmed V and J ends, which lost 0 bases and 6 bases, there was a span of 15 bases. The CDR3 contains 15 residues. The CDR3 here is CASSLGQAGGHGYTF. The DNA of the CDR3 is TGTGCCAGCAGCTTGGGACAGGCAGGTGGCCATGGCTACACCTTC.

The V gene is TRBV6-4, the J gene TRBJ1-2, with a possible D match to TRBD1 (5 bases). CDR3 length: 14 amino acids. Germline V gene lookup returns CDR1 MRHNA and CDR2 SNTAGT. The ends were cut back, 3 bases at V and 4 bases at J, with 12 bases in the middle. CDR3 coding DNA: TGTGCCAGCAGTGAATTTCTAGGGGCCTATGGCTACACCTTC. Translating it yields CASSEFLGAYGYTF.

This chain joins TRBV19 and TRBJ1-5; the match to TRBD1 covers 7 bases. Trimming cost V 5 bases and J 10 bases; bases outside gene matches: 11. CDR3 length: 14 amino acids. The germline V gene encodes CDR1 LNHDA and CDR2 SQIVND (reference sequence). The CDR3 protein is CASSAYLDRVPQHF. In nucleotides, the CDR3 is TGTGCCAGTAGTGCGTACCTCGACAGGGTCCCCCAGCATTTT.

V usage is TRBV7-3 and J usage is TRBJ2-1; possible D gene TRBD2, 6 bases. Trimming took off 2 bases at V and 7 bases at J, with 18 bases between the two ends. Germline CDR1 reads SGHTA; CDR2 reads FQGTGA. The CDR3 has 16 residues. The CDR3 is CASSLGPAGAGNEQFF. The CDR3 DNA follows: TGTGCCAGCAGCTTAGGTCCGGCCGGGGCGGGGAATGAGCAGTTCTTC.

By share, this clone counts as medium-sized. This chain joins TRBV7-2 and TRBJ1-2, with 9 bases matching TRBD1. CDR3 length: 15 amino acids. The V segment lost 0 bases and the J segment 4 bases; nucleotides outside the gene matches: 3. Per germline, CDR1 SGHTA and CDR2 FQGNSA. The CDR3 DNA is TGTGCCAGCAGCTTAGCGGGGACAGGGCTCTATGGCTACACCTTC. Amino acids: CASSLAGTGLYGYTF.

In its sample, this clone was seen once. This chain connects TRBV7-9 to TRBJ1-1; perhaps TRBD1 as D (5 bases). V lost 5 bases to trimming and J lost 6 bases, with 13 bases between them. This CDR3 comprises 13 residues. Per germline, CDR1 SEHNR and CDR2 FQNEAQ (reference sequence). The CDR3 spells CASSPGGVPEAFF. The CDR3 DNA reads as TGTGCCAGCAGCCCCGGGGGTGTCCCTGAAGCTTTCTTT.

The V gene is TRBV9, the J gene TRBJ1-3; D gene ambiguous. Trimming took off 4 bases at V and 1 base at J, with 9 bases between the two ends. The V gene's germline CDR1 is SGDLS and CDR2 YYNGEE. This CDR3 has 14 amino acids. The CDR3 DNA sequence: TGTGCCAGCAGCTCGGGGATTTCTGGAAACACCATATATTTT. It codes for CASSSGISGNTIYF. The variable domain in full, completed from reference TRBV9 and TRBJ1-3, reads DSGVTQTPKHLITATGQRVTLRCSPRSGDLSVYWYQQSLDQGLQFLIQYYNGEERAKGNILERFSAQQFPDLHSELNLSSLELGDSALYFCASSSGISGNTIYFGEGSWLTVV.

This chain joins TRBV5-6 and TRBJ1-5; TRBD1 is a possible D gene (5 bases). The CDR3 extends over 16 amino acids. Germline assignment: CDR1 SGHDT and CDR2 YYEEEE. The ends were cut back, 6 bases at V and 0 bases at J, with 16 bases in the middle. CDR3 sequence: CASTPTATFSNQPQHF. The DNA of the CDR3 is TGTGCCAGCACCCCGACAGCGACCTTTAGCAATCAGCCCCAGCATTTT.

This chain connects TRBV6-1 to TRBJ1-1; a weak D match, TRBD1 (5 bases). CDR3 length equals 13 residues. Germline loops: CDR1 MNHNS, CDR2 SASEGT. V gave up 0 bases and J gave up 7 bases, with 9 bases separating them. In DNA, the CDR3 is TGTGCCAGCAGTGAAGCGGGCAGGGATGAAGCTTTCTTT. Protein sequence: CASSEAGRDEAFF.

In nucleotides, the CDR3 is TGTGCCAGCAGCTTGGGAGGGGGCGGGCACATGAACACTGAAGCTTTCTTT. This gives the protein CASSLGGGGHMNTEAFF. The chain uses TRBV5-6 and TRBJ1-1; 7 bases agree with TRBD1. The CDR3 totals 17 residues. Germline assignment: CDR1 SGHDT and CDR2 YYEEEE. The J segment lost 0 bases and the V segment lost 0 bases, leaving 8 bases of the junction unmatched.

V gene TRBV28 combines with J gene TRBJ1-5; TRBD1 matches 8 bases. Germline-derived CDR1 and CDR2 are MDHEN and SYDVKM. J lost 5 bases, V lost 5 bases, and 5 bases had no gene match. This CDR3 region has 14 residues. The CDR3 sequence: CASSLGQGHQPQHF. CDR3 nucleotide sequence: TGTGCCAGCAGTCTCGGACAGGGCCATCAGCCCCAGCATTTT.

This clone came up many times. The rearrangement joins TRBV11-3 to TRBJ1-1; D not resolved. Trimming took 5 bases from V and 5 from J, leaving 9 bases between them. This CDR3 has 12 residues. Germline values: CDR1 SGHNT, CDR2 YENEEA. DNA for the CDR3: TGTGCCAGCAGCGGGAGTAGGACTGAAGCTTTCTTT. Its translation: CASSGSRTEAFF.

V and J are TRBV28 and TRBJ2-7; a possible D gene is TRBD1 (5 bases). The V gene lost 6 bases and the J gene lost 5 bases, with 11 bases spanning the gap. The CDR3 has 12 amino acids. Per the germline V gene, CDR1 is MDHEN and CDR2 is SYDVKM. DNA of the CDR3: TGTGCCAGCAGAGGTGCAGGGAACGAGCAGTACTTC. Its translation: CASRGAGNEQYF.

CDR3 nucleotide sequence: TGCGCCAGCAGCTCGGGACAGATGAACACCGGGGAGCTGTTTTTT. Amino acids: CASSSGQMNTGELFF. This chain uses TRBV5-1 with TRBJ2-2; TRBD1 agrees at 7 bases. The CDR3 extends over 15 amino acids. Per germline, CDR1 SGHRS and CDR2 YFSETQ. The ends lost 3 bases at V and 1 base at J; junction bases unmatched: 3.

The V gene is TRBV24-1, the J gene TRBJ1-1; 8 bases align to TRBD1. The CDR3 is made up of 15 amino acids. CDR1 is KGHDR and CDR2 is SFDVKD in the germline V gene. V shed 10 bases, J shed 1 base, and the junction held 10 bases outside the gene matches. In DNA, the CDR3 is TGTGCCACTGGACAGACAGGGGCTAAGAACACTGAAGCTTTCTTT. It specifies CATGQTGAKNTEAFF.

The chain joins TRBV2 to TRBJ2-7; TRBD1 agrees at 8 bases. CDR1 SNHLY and CDR2 FYNNEI come from the germline V gene. V gave up 9 bases and J gave up 1 base; unmatched junction bases: 8. This CDR3 comprises 14 residues. The CDR3 nucleotides are TGTGCCAGTACAGTTCAGGGGGCATCCTACGAGCAGTACTTC. Translated, it gives CASTVQGASYEQYF. Based on the CDR3 plus reference TRBV2 and TRBJ2-7, the full variable domain is EPEVTQTPSHQVTQMGQEVILRCVPISNHLYFYWYRQILGQKVEFLVSFYNNEISEKSEIFDDQFSVERPDGSNFTLKIRSTKLEDSAMYFCASTVQGASYEQYFGPGTRLTVT.

The V and J genes are TRBV18 and TRBJ1-4; TRBD1 aligns across 8 bases. The ends lost 5 bases at V and 8 bases at J; junction bases unmatched: 7. CDR1 is KGHSH and CDR2 is LQKENI in the germline V gene. The CDR3 extends over 14 amino acids. This chain's CDR3 is CASSVDRVGEKLFF. CDR3 bases: TGTGCCAGCTCAGTGGACAGGGTCGGGGAAAAACTGTTTTTT.